This note documents a single T cell receptor (beta chain) sequence. Its antigen is still unknown. Within one base of it there is no much larger clone, and no base qualities were kept. Cut back by 4 bases and 5 bases, the V and J ends lie 9 bases apart. CDR1 and CDR2 are read off the germline V gene as MRHNA and SNTAGT. There are 13 amino acids in the CDR3, from cysteine to phenylalanine inclusive. CDR3 DNA only is kept here, 39 bases in frame from base 1. This entry belongs to a study of shared clonotypes between healthy human individuals (dated by TCRdb to 2018 to 2020). As for the study more broadly: Three men and a couple of women, aged 18 to 49 years, made up the cohort. Per donor, three plates each were used for CD4 naive and CD4 memory, two for CD8 naive, and one for CD8 memory. Blood TCR repertoires of about five healthy adults were deeply sequenced to estimate repertoire size and the extent of clonotype sharing between individuals. To increase sequencing depth and limit assay-specific biases, different laboratories used diverse techniques to prepare libraries and sequence TCR repertoires. Per donor, leukapheresis produced somewhere between about 0.94 and 9.5 billion PBMCs.

Using the deep immunoSEQ assay, TCR CDR3 regions were amplified from genomic DNA by multiplex PCR. Extracted genomic DNA from each cell subset was distributed evenly across all wells of several immunoSEQ 96-well plates, and each plate was treated as a replicate. For sorted subsets, roughly 200 ng of genomic DNA, equivalent to around 30,000 T cell genomes, went into each replicate PCR. The purified libraries were quantified using a Qubit 3.0 fluorometer, sized with a Bioanalyzer 2100, and then quantified again using the KAPA Library Quantification kit. Every immunoSEQ 96-well plate was sequenced on a separate single-read 150-cycle Illumina NextSeq 550 flow cell. In the original analysis: The immunoSEQ output contained only junctional sequences without quality scores, so filtering could not match that applied to full-length reads. To assign V/J genes and CDR3, sequences were annotated against IMGT germline references using PyIR, a Python wrapper for IgBLAST v1.9. Reads with weak V/J assignments (E-value above 1e-6), missing CDR3, stop codons, out-of-frame junctions, or ambiguous translated residues were removed. V3J clonotypes were defined as sequences sharing an identical inferred V gene, J gene, and CDR3 amino acid sequence. To compute the percentage overlap between repertoires, the number of shared unique clonotypes was divided by the size of the smaller repertoire. Richness of each repertoire was evaluated using RTK rarefaction, the Chao1 estimator, and Recon v2.1 estimates of unobserved clonotypes. OLGA was used to compute generation probabilities for all TCRbeta clonotypes that the gDNA method yielded from a few donors. Sourced from immuneACCESS, this table was stored by TCRdb with only in-frame sequences that have V and J called. A share of the clones is absent; for the studies checked, an unresolved V gene accounts for under half, and the remainder has no known explanation. V and J calls and clone size come straight from that table; D and trimming were deduced from the DNA. This sample has 2 million to 2.5 million clones in its table, and just over 90% of those were observed once. In total, the top ten clones hold 0.35% to 0.45% of the sample.

General study outcomes and caveats: Rarefaction of sorted-subset datasets indicated incomplete sequencing despite the large sequencing depth. Estimated clonotype richness was generally larger for naive than for memory subsets. Approximately 5% of naive CD4, 3.5% of naive CD8, around 2.3% of memory CD4, and about 0.4% of memory CD8 clonotypes were shared across a few donors. Compared with non-shared clonotypes, the clonotypes found in all four sorted-subset donors had higher generation probabilities. The genetic and exposure-history diversity represented was limited by the small number of donors. Pairwise subsampling led to the expectation that sequencing depth would affect the degree of clonotype sharing among donors. Only blood was sampled, and tissue TCR repertoires likely differ from those in blood.

The donors were healthy, HIV-negative adults who had no recently reported acute infections or vaccinations. All donors were Caucasian adults living in Nashville, Tennessee, USA. Magnetic negative selection was used to enrich CD4+ T cells, after which naive cells were positively selected on CD45RA and the negative fraction became the memory subset. Blood was collected by leukapheresis, and PBMCs were isolated by Ficoll-Histopaque density gradient centrifugation and then cryopreserved in liquid nitrogen vapor phase. Purity and quantity of every magnetically sorted T cell population were checked by analytical flow cytometry. From each sorted fraction, genomic DNA was isolated and quantified by UV absorbance on a Nanodrop 2000c.

The receptor was derived from a young man in good health. Some clones in this sample may be carry-over from other donors' samples. This receptor chain uses TRBV6-4 and TRBJ1-5; the D segment could be TRBD1, given 6 matching bases. The specimen sequenced was naive CD4+ T cells from PBMCs. The meaning of the sample's cell subset or site label: CD45RA+ positively selected. The CDR3 amino acid sequence is: CASSVEGDQPQHF. The DNA sequence follows: TGTGCCAGCAGTGTTGAGGGGGATCAGCCCCAGCATTTT.